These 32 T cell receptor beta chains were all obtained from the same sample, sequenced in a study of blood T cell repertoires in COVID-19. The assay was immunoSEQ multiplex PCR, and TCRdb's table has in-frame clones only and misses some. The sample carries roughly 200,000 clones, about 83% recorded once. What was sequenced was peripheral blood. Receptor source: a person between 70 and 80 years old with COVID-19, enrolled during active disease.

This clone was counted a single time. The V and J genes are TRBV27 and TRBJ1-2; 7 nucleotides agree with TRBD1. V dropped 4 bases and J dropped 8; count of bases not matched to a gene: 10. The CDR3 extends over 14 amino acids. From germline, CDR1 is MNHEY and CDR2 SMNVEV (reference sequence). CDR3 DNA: TGTGCCAGCAGTTACACCGGGACAGCCCACGGCTACACCTTC. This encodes CASSYTGTAHGYTF.

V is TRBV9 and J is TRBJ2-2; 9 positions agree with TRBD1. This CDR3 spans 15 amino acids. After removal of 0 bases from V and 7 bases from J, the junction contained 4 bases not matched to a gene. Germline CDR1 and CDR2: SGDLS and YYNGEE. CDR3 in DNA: TGTGCCAGCAGCGTAGATGACAGGGGGTTCGGGGAGCTGTTTTTT. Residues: CASSVDDRGFGELFF.

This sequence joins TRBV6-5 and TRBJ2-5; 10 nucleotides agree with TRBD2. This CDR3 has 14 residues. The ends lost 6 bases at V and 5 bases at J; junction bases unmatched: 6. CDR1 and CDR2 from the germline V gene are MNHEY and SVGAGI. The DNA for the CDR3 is TGTGCCAGCAGACCTAGCGGGAGTCGGGAGACCCAGTACTTC. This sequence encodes CASRPSGSRETQYF.

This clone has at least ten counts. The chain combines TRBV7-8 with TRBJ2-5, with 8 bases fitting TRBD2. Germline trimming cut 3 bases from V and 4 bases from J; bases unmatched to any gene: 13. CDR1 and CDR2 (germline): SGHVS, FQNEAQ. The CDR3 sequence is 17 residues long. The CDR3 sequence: CASSFGLARRITETQYF. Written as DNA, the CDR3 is TGTGCCAGCAGCTTCGGACTAGCTCGACGCATTACAGAGACCCAGTACTTC.

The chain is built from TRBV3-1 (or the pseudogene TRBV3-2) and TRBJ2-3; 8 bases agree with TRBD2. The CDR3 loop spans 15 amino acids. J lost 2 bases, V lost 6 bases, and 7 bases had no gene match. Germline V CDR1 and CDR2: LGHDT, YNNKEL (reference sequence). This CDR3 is CASRGGTSLTDTQYF. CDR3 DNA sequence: TGTGCCAGCAGGGGCGGGACTAGTCTCACAGATACGCAGTATTTT.

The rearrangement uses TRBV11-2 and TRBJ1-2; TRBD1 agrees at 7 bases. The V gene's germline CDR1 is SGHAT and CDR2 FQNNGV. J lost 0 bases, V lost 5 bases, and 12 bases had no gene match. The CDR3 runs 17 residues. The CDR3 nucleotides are TGTGCCAGCAGCCAAAGAATAGGGACAGCCGCTAACTATGGCTACACCTTC. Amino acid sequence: CASSQRIGTAANYGYTF. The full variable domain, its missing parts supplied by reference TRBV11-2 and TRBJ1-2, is EAGVAQSPRYKIIEKRQSVAFWCNPISGHATLYWYQQILGQGPKLLIQFQNNGVVDDSQLPKDRFSAERLKGVDSTLKIQPAKLEDSAVYLCASSQRIGTAANYGYTFGSGTRLTVV.

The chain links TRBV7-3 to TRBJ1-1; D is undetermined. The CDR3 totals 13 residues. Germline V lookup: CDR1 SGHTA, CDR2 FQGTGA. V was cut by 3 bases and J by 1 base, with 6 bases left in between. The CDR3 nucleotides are TGTGCCAGCAGCTTTGTACAGAACACTGAAGCTTTCTTT. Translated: CASSFVQNTEAFF.

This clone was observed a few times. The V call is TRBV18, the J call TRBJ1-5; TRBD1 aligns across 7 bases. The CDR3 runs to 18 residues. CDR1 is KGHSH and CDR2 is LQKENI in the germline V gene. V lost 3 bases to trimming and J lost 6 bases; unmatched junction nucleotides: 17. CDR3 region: CASSPPVLAGGLGQPQHF. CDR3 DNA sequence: TGTGCCAGCTCACCGCCGGTACTTGCAGGGGGACTAGGTCAGCCCCAGCATTTT.

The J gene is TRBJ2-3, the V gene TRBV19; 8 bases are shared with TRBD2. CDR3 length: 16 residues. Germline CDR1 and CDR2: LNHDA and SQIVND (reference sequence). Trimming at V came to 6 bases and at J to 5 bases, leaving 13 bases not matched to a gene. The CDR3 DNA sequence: TGTGCCAGTAGGTCGTTTCGGGAGGGCCCGGAAGATACGCAGTATTTT. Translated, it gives CASRSFREGPEDTQYF.

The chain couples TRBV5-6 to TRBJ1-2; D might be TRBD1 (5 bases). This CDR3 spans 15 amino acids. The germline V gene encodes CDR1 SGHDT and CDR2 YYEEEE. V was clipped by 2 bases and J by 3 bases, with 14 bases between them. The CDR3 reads CASSFFGGADYGYTF. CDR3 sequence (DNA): TGTGCCAGCAGCTTTTTTGGAGGGGCTGACTATGGCTACACCTTC. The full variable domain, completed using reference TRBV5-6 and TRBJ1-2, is DAGVTQSPTHLIKTRGQQVTLRCSPKSGHDTVSWYQQALGQGPQFIFQYYEEEERQRGNFPDRFSGHQFPNYSSELNVNALLLGDSALYLCASSFFGGADYGYTFGSGTRLTVV.

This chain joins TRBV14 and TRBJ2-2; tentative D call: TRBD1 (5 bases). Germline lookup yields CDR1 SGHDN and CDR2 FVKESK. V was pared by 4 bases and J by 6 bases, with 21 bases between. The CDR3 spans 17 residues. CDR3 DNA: TGTGCCAGCAGCCGGAACATCGGTGCGCAGGGCGCCGGGGAGCTGTTTTTT. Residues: CASSRNIGAQGAGELFF.

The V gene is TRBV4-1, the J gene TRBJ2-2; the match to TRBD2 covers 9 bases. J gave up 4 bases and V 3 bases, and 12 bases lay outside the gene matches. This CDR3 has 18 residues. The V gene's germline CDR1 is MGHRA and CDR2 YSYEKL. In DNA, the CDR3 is TGCGCCAGCAGCCAGCGTAGCGCGGGAGGGTTGTTCACCGGGGAGCTGTTTTTT. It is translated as CASSQRSAGGLFTGELFF.

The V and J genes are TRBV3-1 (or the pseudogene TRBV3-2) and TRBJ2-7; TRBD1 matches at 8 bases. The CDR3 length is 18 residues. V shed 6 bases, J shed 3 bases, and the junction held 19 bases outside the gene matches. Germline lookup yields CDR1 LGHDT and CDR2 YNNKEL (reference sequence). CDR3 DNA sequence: TGTGCCAGCAGAGGTCCGCGGACGCAACAGGGGGACAACTACGAGCAGTACTTC. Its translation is CASRGPRTQQGDNYEQYF.

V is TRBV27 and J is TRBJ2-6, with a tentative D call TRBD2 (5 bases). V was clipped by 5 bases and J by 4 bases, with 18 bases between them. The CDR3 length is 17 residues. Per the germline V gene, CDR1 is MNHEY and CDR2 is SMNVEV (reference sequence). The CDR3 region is CASSTIGVEFGANVLTF. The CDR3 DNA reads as TGTGCCAGCAGTACGATCGGGGTCGAATTCGGGGCCAACGTCCTGACTTTC.

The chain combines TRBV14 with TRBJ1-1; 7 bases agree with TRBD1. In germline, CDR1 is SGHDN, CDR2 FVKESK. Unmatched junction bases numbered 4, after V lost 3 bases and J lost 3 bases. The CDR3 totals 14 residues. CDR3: CASSHLTGDTEAFF. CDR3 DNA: TGTGCCAGCAGCCACCTTACAGGGGACACTGAAGCTTTCTTT.

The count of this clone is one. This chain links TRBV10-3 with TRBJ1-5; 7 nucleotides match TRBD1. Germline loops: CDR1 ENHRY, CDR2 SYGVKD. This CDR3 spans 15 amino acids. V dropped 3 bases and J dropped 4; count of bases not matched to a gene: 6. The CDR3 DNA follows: TGTGCCATCAGTGAACGGACAGGCCAAAATCAGCCCCAGCATTTT. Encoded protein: CAISERTGQNQPQHF.

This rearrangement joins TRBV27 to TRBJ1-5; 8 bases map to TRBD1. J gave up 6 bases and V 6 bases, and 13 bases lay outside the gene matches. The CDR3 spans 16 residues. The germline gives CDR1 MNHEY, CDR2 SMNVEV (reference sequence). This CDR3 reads CASRFNGQGPGQPQHF. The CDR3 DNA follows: TGTGCCAGCAGGTTCAACGGACAGGGCCCGGGTCAGCCCCAGCATTTT.

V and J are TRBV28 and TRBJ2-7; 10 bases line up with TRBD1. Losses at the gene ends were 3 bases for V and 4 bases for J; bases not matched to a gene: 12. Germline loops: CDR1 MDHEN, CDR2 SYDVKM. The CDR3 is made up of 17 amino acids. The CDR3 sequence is CASSFPWVGQGKYEQYF. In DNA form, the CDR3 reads TGTGCCAGCAGTTTCCCCTGGGTGGGACAGGGGAAGTACGAGCAGTACTTC.

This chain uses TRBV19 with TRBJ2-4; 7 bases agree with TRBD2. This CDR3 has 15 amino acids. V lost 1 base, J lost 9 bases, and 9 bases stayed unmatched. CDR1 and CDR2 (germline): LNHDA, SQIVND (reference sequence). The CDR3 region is CASSIGWDGGSIQYF. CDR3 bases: TGTGCCAGTAGTATAGGGTGGGACGGCGGGAGCATTCAGTACTTC.

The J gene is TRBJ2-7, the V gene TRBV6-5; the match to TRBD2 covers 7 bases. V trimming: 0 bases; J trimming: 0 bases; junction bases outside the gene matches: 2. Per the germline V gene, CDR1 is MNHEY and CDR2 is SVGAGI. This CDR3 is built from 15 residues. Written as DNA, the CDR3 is TGTGCCAGCAGTTACTCTGCTAGCGGCTCCTACGAGCAGTACTTC. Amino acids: CASSYSASGSYEQYF.

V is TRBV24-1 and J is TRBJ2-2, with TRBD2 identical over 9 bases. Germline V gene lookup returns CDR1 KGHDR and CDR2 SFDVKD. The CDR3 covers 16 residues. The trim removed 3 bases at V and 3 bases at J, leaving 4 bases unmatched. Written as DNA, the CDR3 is TGTGCCACCAGTGATCTCCTAGCGGGGCACACCGGGGAGCTGTTTTTT. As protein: CATSDLLAGHTGELFF.

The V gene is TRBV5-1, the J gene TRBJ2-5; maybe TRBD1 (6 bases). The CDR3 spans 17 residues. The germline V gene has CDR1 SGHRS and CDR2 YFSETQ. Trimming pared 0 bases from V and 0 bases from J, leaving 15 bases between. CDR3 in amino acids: CASSLVQGFEYQETQYF. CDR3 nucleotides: TGCGCCAGCAGCTTGGTACAGGGCTTTGAGTACCAAGAGACCCAGTACTTC.

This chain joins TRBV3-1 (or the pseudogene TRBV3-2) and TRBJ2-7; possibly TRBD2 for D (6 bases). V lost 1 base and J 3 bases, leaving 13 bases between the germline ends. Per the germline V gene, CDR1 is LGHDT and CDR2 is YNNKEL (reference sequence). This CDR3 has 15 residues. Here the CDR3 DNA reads TGTGCCAGCAGCCAAGGACCCGCGGGGATCTACGAGCAGTACTTC. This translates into CASSQGPAGIYEQYF.

CDR3 region: CASSNGRQSYNSPLHF. The CDR3 nucleotides read TGTGCCAGCAGCAACGGGCGACAGTCTTATAATTCACCCCTCCACTTT. This rearrangement joins TRBV28 to TRBJ1-6, with a possible D match to TRBD1 (5 bases). The CDR3 has 16 residues. V gave up 6 bases and J gave up 4 bases, with 16 bases separating them. Germline V lookup: CDR1 MDHEN, CDR2 SYDVKM.

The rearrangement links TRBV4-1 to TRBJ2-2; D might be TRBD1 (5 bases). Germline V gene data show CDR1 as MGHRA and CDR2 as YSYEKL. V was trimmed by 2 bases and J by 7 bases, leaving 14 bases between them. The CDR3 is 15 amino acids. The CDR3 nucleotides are TGCGCCAGCAGCCAACAGGACAAAATATTCGGGGAGCTGTTTTTT. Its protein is CASSQQDKIFGELFF.

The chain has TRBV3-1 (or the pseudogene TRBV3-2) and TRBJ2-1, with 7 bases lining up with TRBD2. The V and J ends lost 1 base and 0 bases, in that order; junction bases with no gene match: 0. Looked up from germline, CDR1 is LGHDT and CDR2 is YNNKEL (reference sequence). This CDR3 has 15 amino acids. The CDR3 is CASSQGLASYNEQFF. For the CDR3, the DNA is TGTGCCAGCAGCCAAGGACTAGCCTCCTACAATGAGCAGTTCTTC.

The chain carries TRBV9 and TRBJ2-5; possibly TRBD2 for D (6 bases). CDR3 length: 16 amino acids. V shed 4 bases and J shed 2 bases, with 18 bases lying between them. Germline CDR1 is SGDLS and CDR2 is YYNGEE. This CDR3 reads CASSPLGGPPQETQYF. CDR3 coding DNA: TGTGCCAGCAGCCCCCTGGGGGGTCCCCCTCAAGAGACCCAGTACTTC.

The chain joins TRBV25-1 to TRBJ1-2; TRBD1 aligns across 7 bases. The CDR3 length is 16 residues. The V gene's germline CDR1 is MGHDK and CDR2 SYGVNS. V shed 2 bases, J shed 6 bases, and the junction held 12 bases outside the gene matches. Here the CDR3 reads CASSEVDVRQGNGYTF. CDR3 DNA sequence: TGTGCCAGCAGTGAAGTGGATGTGAGACAGGGCAATGGCTACACCTTC.

CDR3 amino acids: CASSRDNLVNYGYTF. In nucleotides, the CDR3 is TGTGCCAGCTCACGGGACAACCTCGTAAACTATGGCTACACCTTC. V is TRBV18 and J is TRBJ1-2, with a weak D call TRBD1 (6 bases). V lost 4 bases to trimming and J lost 2 bases, with 14 bases between them. This CDR3 spans 15 amino acids. Germline V gives CDR1 KGHSH, CDR2 LQKENI. Variable domain in full (rest from reference TRBV18 and TRBJ1-2): NAGVMQNPRHLVRRRGQEARLRCSPMKGHSHVYWYRQLPEEGLKFMVYLQKENIIDESGMPKERFSAEFPKEGPSILRIQQVVRGDSAAYFCASSRDNLVNYGYTFGSGTRLTVV.

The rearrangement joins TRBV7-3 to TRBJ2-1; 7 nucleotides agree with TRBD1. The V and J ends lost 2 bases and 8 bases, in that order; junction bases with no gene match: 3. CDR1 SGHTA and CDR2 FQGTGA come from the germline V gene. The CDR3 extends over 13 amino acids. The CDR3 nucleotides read TGTGCCAGCAGCTTATCACAGGGGTATGAGCAGTTCTTC. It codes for CASSLSQGYEQFF.

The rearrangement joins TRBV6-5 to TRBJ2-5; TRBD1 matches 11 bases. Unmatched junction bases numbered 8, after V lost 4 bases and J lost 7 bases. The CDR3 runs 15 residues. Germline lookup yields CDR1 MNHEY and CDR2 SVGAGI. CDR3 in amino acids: CASSFLDRGPGTQYF. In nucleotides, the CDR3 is TGTGCCAGCAGTTTCCTGGACAGGGGGCCTGGGACCCAGTACTTC.

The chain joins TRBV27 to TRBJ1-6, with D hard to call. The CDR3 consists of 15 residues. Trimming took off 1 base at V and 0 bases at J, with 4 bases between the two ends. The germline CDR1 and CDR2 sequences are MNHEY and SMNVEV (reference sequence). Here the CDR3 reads CASSLFSSYNSPLHF. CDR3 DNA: TGTGCCAGCAGTTTATTCAGCTCCTATAATTCACCCCTCCACTTT.